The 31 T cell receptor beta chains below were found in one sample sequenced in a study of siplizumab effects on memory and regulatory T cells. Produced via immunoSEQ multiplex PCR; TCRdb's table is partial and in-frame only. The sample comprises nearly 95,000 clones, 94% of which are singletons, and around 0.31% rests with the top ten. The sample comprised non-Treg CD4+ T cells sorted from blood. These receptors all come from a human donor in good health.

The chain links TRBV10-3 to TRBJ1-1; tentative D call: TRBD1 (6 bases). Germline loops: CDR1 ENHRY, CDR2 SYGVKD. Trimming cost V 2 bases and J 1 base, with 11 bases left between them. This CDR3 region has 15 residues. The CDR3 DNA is TGTGCCATCAGTGAGGGGGGCGCACCGAACACTGAAGCTTTCTTT. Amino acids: CAISEGGAPNTEAFF.

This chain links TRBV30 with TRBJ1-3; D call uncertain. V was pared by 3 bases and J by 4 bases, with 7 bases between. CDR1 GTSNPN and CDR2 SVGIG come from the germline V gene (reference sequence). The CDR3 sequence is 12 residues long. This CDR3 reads CAWRISGNTIYF. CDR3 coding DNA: TGTGCCTGGAGAATCTCCGGAAACACCATATATTTT.

In DNA form, the CDR3 reads TGCGCCAGCAGCTTGGGGACAGGGCCCTCCTACGAGCAGTACTTC. Its translation is CASSLGTGPSYEQYF. V gene TRBV5-1 combines with J gene TRBJ2-7; TRBD1 agrees at 8 bases. The CDR3 is made up of 15 amino acids. Trimming took 0 bases from V and 0 from J; bases not matched to a gene: 2. Germline V gene lookup returns CDR1 SGHRS and CDR2 YFSETQ.

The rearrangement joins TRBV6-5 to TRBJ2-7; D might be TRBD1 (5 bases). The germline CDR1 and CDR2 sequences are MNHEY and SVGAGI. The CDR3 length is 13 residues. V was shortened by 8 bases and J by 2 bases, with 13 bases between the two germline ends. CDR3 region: CASGDSVPYEQYF. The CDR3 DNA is TGTGCCAGCGGCGACAGCGTACCCTACGAGCAGTACTTC.

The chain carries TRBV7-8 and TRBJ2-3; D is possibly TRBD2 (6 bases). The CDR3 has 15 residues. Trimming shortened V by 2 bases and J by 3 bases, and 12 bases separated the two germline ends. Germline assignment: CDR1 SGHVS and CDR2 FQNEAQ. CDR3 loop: CASSLPGVITDTQYF. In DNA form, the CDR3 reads TGTGCCAGCAGCTTACCGGGGGTGATTACAGATACGCAGTATTTT.

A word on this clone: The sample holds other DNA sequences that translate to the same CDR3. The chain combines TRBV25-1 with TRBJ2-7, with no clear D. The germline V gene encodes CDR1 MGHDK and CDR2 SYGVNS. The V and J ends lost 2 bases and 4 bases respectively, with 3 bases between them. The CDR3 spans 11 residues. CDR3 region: CASSEGYEQYF. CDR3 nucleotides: TGTGCCAGCAGTGAAGGGTACGAGCAGTACTTC.

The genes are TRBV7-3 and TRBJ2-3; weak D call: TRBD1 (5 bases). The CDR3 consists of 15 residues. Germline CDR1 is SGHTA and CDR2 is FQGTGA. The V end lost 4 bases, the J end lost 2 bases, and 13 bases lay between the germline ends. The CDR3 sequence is CASSSLGDFTDTQYF. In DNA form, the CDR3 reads TGTGCCAGCAGCTCCCTAGGGGATTTCACAGATACGCAGTATTTT.

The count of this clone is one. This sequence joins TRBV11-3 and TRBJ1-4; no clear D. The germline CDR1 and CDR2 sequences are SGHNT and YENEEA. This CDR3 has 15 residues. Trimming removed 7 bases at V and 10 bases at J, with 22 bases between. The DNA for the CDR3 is TGTGCCAGCACATTAAATTCGGCAGCAGGCGGAAAACTGTTTTTT. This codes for CASTLNSAAGGKLFF.

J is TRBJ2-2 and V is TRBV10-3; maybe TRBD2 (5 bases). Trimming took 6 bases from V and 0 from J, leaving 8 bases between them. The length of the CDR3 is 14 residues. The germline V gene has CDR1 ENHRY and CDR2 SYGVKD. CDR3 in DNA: TGTGCCATCAGGGACGGGGCGAACACCGGGGAGCTGTTTTTT. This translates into CAIRDGANTGELFF.

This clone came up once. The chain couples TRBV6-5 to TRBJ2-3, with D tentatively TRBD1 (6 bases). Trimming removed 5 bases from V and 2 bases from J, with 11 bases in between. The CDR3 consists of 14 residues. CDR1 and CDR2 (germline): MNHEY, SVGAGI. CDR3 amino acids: CASSNRVSTDTQYF. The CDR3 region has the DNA TGTGCCAGCAGTAACAGGGTGTCCACAGATACGCAGTATTTT.

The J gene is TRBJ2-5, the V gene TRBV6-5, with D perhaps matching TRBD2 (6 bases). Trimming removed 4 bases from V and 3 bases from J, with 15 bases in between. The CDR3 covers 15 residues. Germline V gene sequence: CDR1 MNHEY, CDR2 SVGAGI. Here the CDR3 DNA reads TGTGCCAGCAGTTGGCTCGAGCGGACTAAAGAGACCCAGTACTTC. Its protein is CASSWLERTKETQYF.

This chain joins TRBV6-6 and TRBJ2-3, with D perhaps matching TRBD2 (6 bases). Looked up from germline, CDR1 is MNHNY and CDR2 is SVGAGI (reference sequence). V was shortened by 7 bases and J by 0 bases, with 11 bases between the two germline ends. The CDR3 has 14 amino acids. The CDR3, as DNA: TGTGCCAGCACCAAGGGGACTAGCACAGATACGCAGTATTTT. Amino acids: CASTKGTSTDTQYF.

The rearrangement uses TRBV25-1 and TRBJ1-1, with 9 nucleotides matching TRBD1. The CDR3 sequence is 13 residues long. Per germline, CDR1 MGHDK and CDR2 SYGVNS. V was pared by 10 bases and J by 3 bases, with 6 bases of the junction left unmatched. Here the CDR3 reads CATSGTGYTEAFF. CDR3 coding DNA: TGTGCCACATCCGGGACAGGGTACACTGAAGCTTTCTTT.

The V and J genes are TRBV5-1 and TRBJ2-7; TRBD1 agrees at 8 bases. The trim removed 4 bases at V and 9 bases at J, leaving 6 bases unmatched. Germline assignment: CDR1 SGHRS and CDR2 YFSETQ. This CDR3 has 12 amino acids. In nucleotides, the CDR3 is TGCGCCAGCAGCCCTGACAGGGGTCGGCAGTACTTC. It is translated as CASSPDRGRQYF.

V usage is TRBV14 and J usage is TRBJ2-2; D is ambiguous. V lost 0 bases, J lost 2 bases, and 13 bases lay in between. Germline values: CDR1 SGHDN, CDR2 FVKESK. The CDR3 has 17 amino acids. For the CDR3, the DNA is TGTGCCAGCAGCCAAGAAAGGTTTTACAGTAACACCGGGGAGCTGTTTTTT. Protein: CASSQERFYSNTGELFF.

CDR3 bases: TGTGCCAGCAGTCCAGACAGGTCGGGAGGCTACACCTTC. As protein: CASSPDRSGGYTF. V is TRBV27 and J is TRBJ1-2; TRBD1 might be the D (6 bases). V lost 5 bases, J lost 8 bases, and 15 bases lay in between. Germline V lookup: CDR1 MNHEY, CDR2 SMNVEV (reference sequence). This CDR3 has 13 residues.

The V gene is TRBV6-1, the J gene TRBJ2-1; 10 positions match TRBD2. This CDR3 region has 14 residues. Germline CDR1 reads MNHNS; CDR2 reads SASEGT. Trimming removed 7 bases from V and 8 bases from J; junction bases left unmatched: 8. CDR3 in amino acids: CASIQRGGRDEQFF. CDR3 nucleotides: TGTGCCAGCATCCAGCGGGGGGGCCGCGATGAGCAGTTCTTC.

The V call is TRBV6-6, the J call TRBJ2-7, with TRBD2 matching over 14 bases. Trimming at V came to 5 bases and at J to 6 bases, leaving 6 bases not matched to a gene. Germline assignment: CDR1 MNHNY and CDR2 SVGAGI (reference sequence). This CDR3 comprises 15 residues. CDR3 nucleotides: TGTGCCAGCAGTACGACTAGCGGGAGGGCGGGCGAGCAGTACTTC. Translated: CASSTTSGRAGEQYF.

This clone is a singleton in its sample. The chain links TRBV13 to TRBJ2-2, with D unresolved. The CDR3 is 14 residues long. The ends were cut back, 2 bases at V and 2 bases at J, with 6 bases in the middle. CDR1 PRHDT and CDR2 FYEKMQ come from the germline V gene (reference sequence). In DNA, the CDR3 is TGTGCCAGCAGCTTAAACCTTAACACCGGGGAGCTGTTTTTT. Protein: CASSLNLNTGELFF.

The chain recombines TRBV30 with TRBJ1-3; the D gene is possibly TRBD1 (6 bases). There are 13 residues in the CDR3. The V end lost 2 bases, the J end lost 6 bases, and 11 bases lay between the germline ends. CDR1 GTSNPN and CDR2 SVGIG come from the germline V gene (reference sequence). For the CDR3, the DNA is TGTGCCTGGAGTAAACGGGGGGCAAACACCATATATTTT. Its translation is CAWSKRGANTIYF.

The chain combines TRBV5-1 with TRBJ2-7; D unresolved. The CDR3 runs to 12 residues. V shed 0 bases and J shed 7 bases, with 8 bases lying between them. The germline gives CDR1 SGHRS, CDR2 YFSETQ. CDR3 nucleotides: TGCGCCAGCAGCTTGGGCCGGGCGGAGCAGTACTTC. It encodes CASSLGRAEQYF.

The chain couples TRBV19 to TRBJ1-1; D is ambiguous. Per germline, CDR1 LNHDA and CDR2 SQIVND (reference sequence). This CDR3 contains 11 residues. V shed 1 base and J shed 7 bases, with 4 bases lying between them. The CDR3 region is CASSIAGEAFF. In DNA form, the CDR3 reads TGTGCCAGTAGTATAGCGGGTGAAGCTTTCTTT.

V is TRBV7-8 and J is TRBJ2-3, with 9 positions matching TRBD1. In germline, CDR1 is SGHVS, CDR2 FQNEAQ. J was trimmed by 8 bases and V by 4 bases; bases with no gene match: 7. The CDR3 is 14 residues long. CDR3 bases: TGTGCCAGCAGCTCCCACAGGGGGCAGGCTACGCAGTATTTT. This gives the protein CASSSHRGQATQYF.

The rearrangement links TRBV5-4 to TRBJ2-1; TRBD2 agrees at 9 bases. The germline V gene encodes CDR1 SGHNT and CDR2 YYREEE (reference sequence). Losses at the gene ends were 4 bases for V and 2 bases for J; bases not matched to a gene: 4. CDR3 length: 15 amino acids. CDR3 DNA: TGTGCCAGCAGCATGGGCGGGGGGGCCTACAATGAGCAGTTCTTC. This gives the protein CASSMGGGAYNEQFF.

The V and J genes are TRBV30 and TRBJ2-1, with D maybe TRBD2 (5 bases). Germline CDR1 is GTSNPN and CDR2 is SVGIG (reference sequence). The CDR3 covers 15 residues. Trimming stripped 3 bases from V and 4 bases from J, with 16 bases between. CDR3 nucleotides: TGTGCCTGGAGGGCGGGCAGGCGCGGTTACAATGAGCAGTTCTTC. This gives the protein CAWRAGRRGYNEQFF.

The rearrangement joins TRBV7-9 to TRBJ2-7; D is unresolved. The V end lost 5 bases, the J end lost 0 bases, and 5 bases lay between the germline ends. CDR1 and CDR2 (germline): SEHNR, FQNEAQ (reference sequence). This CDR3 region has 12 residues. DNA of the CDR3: TGTGCCAGCAGCGGGGACTCCTACGAGCAGTACTTC. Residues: CASSGDSYEQYF.

The CDR3 sequence is CASSQEATRSNYGYTF. As DNA, the CDR3 is TGTGCCAGCAGCCAAGAGGCGACCAGGAGTAACTATGGCTACACCTTC. The V call is TRBV4-2, the J call TRBJ1-2; the D is unclear. Trimming removed 0 bases at V and 1 base at J, with 12 bases between. CDR3 length equals 16 residues. Germline-derived CDR1 and CDR2 are LGHNA and YNFKEQ.

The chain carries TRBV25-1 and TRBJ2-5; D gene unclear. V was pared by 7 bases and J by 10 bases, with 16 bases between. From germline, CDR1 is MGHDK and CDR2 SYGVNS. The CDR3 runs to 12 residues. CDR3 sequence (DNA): TGTGCCAGCACCTCCACCACCGGATACCAGTACTTC. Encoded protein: CASTSTTGYQYF.

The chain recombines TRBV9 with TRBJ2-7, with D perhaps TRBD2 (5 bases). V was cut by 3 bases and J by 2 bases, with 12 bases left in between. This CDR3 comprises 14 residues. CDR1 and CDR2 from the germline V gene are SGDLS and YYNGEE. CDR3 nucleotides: TGTGCCAGCAGCGCCAGCAGCGGAGCCTACGAGCAGTACTTC. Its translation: CASSASSGAYEQYF.

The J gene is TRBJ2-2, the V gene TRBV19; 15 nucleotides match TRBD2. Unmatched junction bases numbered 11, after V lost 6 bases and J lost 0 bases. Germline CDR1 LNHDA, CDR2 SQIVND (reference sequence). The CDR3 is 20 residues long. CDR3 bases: TGTGCCAGTAGCTACTCCGGGACTAGCGGGAGGATTACGAACACCGGGGAGCTGTTTTTT. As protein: CASSYSGTSGRITNTGELFF. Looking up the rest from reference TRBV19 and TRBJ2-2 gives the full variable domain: DGGITQSPKYLFRKEGQNVTLSCEQNLNHDAMYWYRQDPGQGLRLIYYSQIVNDFQKGDIAEGYSVSREKKESFPLTVTSAQKNPTAFYLCASSYSGTSGRITNTGELFFGEGSRLTVL.

The CDR3 here is CAWSKKQGPGELFF. The CDR3 DNA is TGTGCCTGGAGTAAGAAACAGGGTCCCGGGGAGCTGTTTTTT. The chain has TRBV30 and TRBJ2-2; a possible D gene is TRBD1 (6 bases). CDR3 length: 14 amino acids. V lost 2 bases and J 6 bases, leaving 13 bases between the germline ends. Germline assignment: CDR1 GTSNPN and CDR2 SVGIG (reference sequence).